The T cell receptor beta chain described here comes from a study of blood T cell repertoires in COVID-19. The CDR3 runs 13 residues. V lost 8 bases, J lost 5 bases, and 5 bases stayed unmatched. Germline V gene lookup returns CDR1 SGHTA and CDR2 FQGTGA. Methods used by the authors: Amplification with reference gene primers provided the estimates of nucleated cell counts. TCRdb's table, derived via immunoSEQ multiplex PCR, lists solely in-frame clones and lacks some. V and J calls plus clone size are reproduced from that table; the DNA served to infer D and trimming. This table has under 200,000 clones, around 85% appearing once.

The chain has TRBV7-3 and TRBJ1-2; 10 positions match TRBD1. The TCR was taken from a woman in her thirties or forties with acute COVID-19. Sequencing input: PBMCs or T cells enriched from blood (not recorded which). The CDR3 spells CASAMGQGYGYTF. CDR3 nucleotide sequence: TGTGCCAGCGCTATGGGACAGGGGTATGGCTACACCTTC.